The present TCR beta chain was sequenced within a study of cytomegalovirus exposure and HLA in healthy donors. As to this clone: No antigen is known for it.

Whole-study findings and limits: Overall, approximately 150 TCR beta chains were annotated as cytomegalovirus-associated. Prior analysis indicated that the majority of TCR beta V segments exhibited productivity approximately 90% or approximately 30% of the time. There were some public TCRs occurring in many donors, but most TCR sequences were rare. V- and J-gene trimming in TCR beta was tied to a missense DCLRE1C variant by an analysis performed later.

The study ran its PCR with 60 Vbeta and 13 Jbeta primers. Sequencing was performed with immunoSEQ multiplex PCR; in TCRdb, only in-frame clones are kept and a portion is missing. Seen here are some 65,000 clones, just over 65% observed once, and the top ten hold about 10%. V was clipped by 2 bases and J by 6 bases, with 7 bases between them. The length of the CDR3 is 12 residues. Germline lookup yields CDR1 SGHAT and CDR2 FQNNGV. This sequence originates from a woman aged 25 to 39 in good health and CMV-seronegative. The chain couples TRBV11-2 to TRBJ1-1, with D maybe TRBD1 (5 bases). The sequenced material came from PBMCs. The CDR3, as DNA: TGTGCCAGCAGCTTACTCAGGGCTGAAGCTTTCTTT. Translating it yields CASSLLRAEAFF.